The sequence of this TCR beta chain was determined in a study of blood T cell repertoires in COVID-19. Study details: Whether acute or convalescent, the COVID-19 samples came from the United States, Italy and Spain. The cDNA or gDNA used as material had been derived from T cells, B-cell-depleted T cells, or PBMCs.

Original handling: Estimated nucleated cell counts came from reference gene primer amplification. The data were produced by immunoSEQ multiplex PCR, yet TCRdb's version contains in-frame clones alone and is incomplete. The DNA was the basis for D and trimming; V, J and clone size are from that table. The data contain around 160,000 clones, around 81% of them singletons. CDR3 length: 15 amino acids. From germline, CDR1 is SGHTA and CDR2 FQGNSA. Trimming took 8 bases from V and 5 from J; bases not matched to a gene: 13. This TCR derives from a woman in her thirties or forties with active or convalescent COVID-19. This sequence joins TRBV7-2 and TRBJ1-1, with 8 bases fitting TRBD1. Material: peripheral blood. For the CDR3, the DNA is TGTGCCAGCCTTAAGACCCGGGACAGGAGGACTGAAGCTTTCTTT. Protein product: CASLKTRDRRTEAFF.